This TCR beta chain is drawn from a study of identical twins. From germline, CDR1 is MGHDK and CDR2 SYGVNS. Trimming removed 4 bases from V and 0 bases from J, with 7 bases in between. The CDR3 is made up of 14 amino acids. In its sample, this clonotype was seen many times. TCRdb independently ran MiXCR on the 5' RACE reads; one entry per CDR3 protein. The sample lists around 300,000 distinct CDR3 sequences, more than 6.5% seen once, with over 2% in the top ten. The data were also submitted as part of a second study, on yellow fever vaccine responses in identical twins.

Sequenced input: memory (CD45RO+) T cells sorted from blood. The source is a woman aged 18-29 years in good health. The chain joins TRBV25-1 to TRBJ1-5; D may be TRBD1 (5 bases). This CDR3 reads CASSGGDSNQPQHF. The CDR3 DNA is TGTGCCAGCAGTGGGGGGGATAGCAATCAGCCCCAGCATTTT.